This record covers a single T cell receptor beta chain. Its antigen remains unknown. The data were obtained in a study of cytomegalovirus exposure and HLA in healthy donors. General study findings and limits: Reportedly, fewer N-insertions than the approximately 690-donor mean appeared in an Asian-associated ancestry cluster in a later analysis. In a later analysis, HLA-associated beta chains showed higher expansion and lower generation probabilities than comparable chains.

V lost 2 bases to trimming and J lost 6 bases; unmatched junction nucleotides: 2. Germline lookup yields CDR1 MNHNY and CDR2 SVGAGI (reference sequence). The CDR3 is 14 amino acids. 13 Jbeta primers and 60 Vbeta primers were used for the PCR. Generated by immunoSEQ multiplex PCR, the TCRdb table keeps only in-frame clones and is missing some. This sample carries some 170,000 clones, more than 80% of them seen once, and the ten largest clones take around 1.9%. The sequence came from a woman aged 18-29 years in good health and CMV-seronegative. The chain uses TRBV6-6 and TRBJ2-2, with 8 bases that match TRBD1. The specimen sequenced was PBMCs. The CDR3 sequence is CASSYRTGSGELFF. In DNA, the CDR3 is TGTGCCAGCAGTTACCGGACAGGGTCCGGGGAGCTGTTTTTT.